This T cell receptor beta chain was profiled in a study of T cell responses to AZD1222 COVID-19 vaccine. The germline gives CDR1 SGHRS, CDR2 YFSETQ. The CDR3 length is 14 residues. Between the trimmed V and J ends, which lost 4 bases and 5 bases, there was a span of 14 bases. Worth noting for this clone: No antigen is known for it.

The repertoire was sequenced with immunoSEQ multiplex PCR; TCRdb's copy has only in-frame clones and lacks some. This table has about 87,000 clones, roughly 90% appearing once. Findings and caveats of the study: Distributed over spike, vaccine-associated CD4 TCRs predominated at 160-218 and 743-854.

This rearrangement joins TRBV5-1 to TRBJ2-3, with D perhaps TRBD2 (5 bases). The sequenced sample was peripheral blood, obtained on day 0 of AZD1222 vaccination. The origin of this receptor is an adult in good health. The DNA for the CDR3 is TGCGCCAGCAGCCCAGTGCTAGCAGGAGATACGCAGTATTTT. Protein sequence: CASSPVLAGDTQYF.